A single sample is the source of the 26 T cell receptor beta chains below, sequenced in a study of molecular identifiers for immune sequencing clone quantification. TCRdb used MiXCR to reprocess the PCR reads, holding one entry per CDR3 protein. The repertoire consists of about 500,000 distinct CDR3 sequences, with roughly 25% occurring once and the leading ten covering around 0.78%. The source material was naive CD8+ T cells from blood, with Jurkat cell RNA spiked in. Noted subset: FACS-sorted CD8+CD4-CCR7+CD45RA+ naive T cells. Every receptor here comes from a human donor in good health. Some libraries in this study had Jurkat cell RNA spiked in.

This clonotype was counted ten times or more. J is TRBJ2-3 and V is TRBV3-1, with unresolved D. Germline values: CDR1 LGHDT, CDR2 YNNKEL (reference sequence). Trimming took 1 base from V and 6 from J, leaving 14 bases between them. This CDR3 is built from 15 residues. Here the CDR3 DNA reads TGTGCCAGCAGCCAAGCTCTCGATAGGGCCGATACGCAGTATTTT. This codes for CASSQALDRADTQYF.

In its sample, this clonotype was seen many times. This chain joins TRBV28 and TRBJ1-5; D remains unclear. Germline CDR1 is MDHEN and CDR2 is SYDVKM. The V and J ends lost 3 bases and 3 bases respectively, with 3 bases between them. The CDR3 loop spans 12 amino acids. This CDR3 is CASSFFNQPQHF. CDR3 nucleotides: TGTGCCAGCAGTTTTTTCAATCAGCCCCAGCATTTT.

This clonotype was seen many times. This chain links TRBV4-1 with TRBJ2-3; 9 bases line up with TRBD2. This CDR3 is 16 amino acids long. V lost 1 base to trimming and J lost 7 bases; unmatched junction nucleotides: 9. The V gene's germline CDR1 is MGHRA and CDR2 YSYEKL. CDR3 residues: CASSQVAGEPGYTQYF. The CDR3 DNA follows: TGCGCCAGCAGCCAAGTAGCGGGGGAGCCGGGGTATACGCAGTATTTT.

Notes on this clonotype: Given a much more abundant clone one base away, this may be a read error. The gene calls are TRBV29-1 and TRBJ2-3, with D possibly being TRBD2 (5 bases). Germline values: CDR1 SQVTM, CDR2 ANQGSEA. The CDR3 is 15 residues long. CDR3: CSVAPRDYSTDTEYF. CDR3 DNA: TGCAGCGTCGCGCCCCGGGATTATAGCACAGATACGGAGTATTTT.

There are a few counts of this clonotype. V gene TRBV7-8 combines with J gene TRBJ1-5, with D possibly TRBD1 on 6 matching bases. The CDR3 totals 17 residues. In germline, CDR1 is SGHVS, CDR2 FQNEAQ. V lost 5 bases and J 0 bases, leaving 17 bases between the germline ends. The CDR3 DNA follows: TGTGCCAGCAGCATAAATCCGGGACAACATAGCAATCAGCCCCAGCATTTT. Its protein product is CASSINPGQHSNQPQHF. The whole variable domain, remainder taken from reference TRBV7-8 and TRBJ1-5, is GAGVSQSPRYKVAKRGQDVALRCDPISGHVSLFWYQQALGQGPEFLTYFQNEAQLDKSGLPSDRFFAERPEGSVSTLKIQRTQQEDSAVYLCASSINPGQHSNQPQHFGDGTRLSIL.

This clonotype was detected only a few times. The chain has TRBV5-1 and TRBJ2-7; D gene uncertain. V dropped 0 bases and J dropped 6 bases, with 7 bases sitting between them. Germline CDR1 reads SGHRS; CDR2 reads YFSETQ. The CDR3 length is 12 residues. As DNA, the CDR3 is TGCGCCAGCAGCTTGGTGGGAATCGAGCAGTACTTC. It yields the protein CASSLVGIEQYF.

This clonotype was counted once. One end of the junction varies from germline; a read error may be responsible. The CDR3, as DNA: TGTACCAGCAGCTTGGGCGGGGGCACAGATACGCAGTATTTT. It yields the protein CTSSLGGGTDTQYF. The chain combines TRBV5-3 with TRBJ2-3; D possibly corresponds to TRBD2 (6 bases). TRBV5-3 is classed as an ORF, of uncertain function. The CDR3 contains 14 residues.

With respect to this clonotype: Just one base apart from a much larger clone, this may be a read error. The CDR3 spells CASSPPGHLAENIQYF. The CDR3 nucleotides are TGTGCCAGCAGTCCACCGGGACACCTAGCCGAAAACATTCAGTACTTC. J is TRBJ2-4 and V is TRBV28, with a possible D match to TRBD1 (6 bases). The CDR3 loop spans 16 amino acids. Germline V lookup: CDR1 MDHEN, CDR2 SYDVKM.

V gene TRBV2 combines with J gene TRBJ2-3; D is possibly TRBD2 (5 bases). Trimming took 6 bases from V and 4 from J, leaving 17 bases between them. Germline assignment: CDR1 SNHLY and CDR2 FYNNEI. This CDR3 comprises 15 residues. The CDR3 loop is CASRKTGSLADTQYF. In DNA form, the CDR3 reads TGTGCCAGCAGGAAAACGGGGAGTCTCGCAGATACGCAGTATTTT.

The rearrangement links TRBV7-9 to TRBJ1-6, with a possible D match to TRBD1 (6 bases). The CDR3 consists of 15 residues. V was cut by 5 bases and J by 8 bases, with 16 bases left in between. CDR1 is SEHNR and CDR2 is FQNEAQ in the germline V gene (reference sequence). The CDR3 DNA is TGTGCCAGCAGCAATCCGGGACACGGAGATTCACCCCTCCACTTT. Encoded protein: CASSNPGHGDSPLHF.

The chain couples TRBV12-3 or TRBV12-4 to TRBJ2-1; 11 bases line up with TRBD2. This CDR3 region has 16 residues. J lost 4 bases, V lost 4 bases, and 6 bases had no gene match. The CDR3 nucleotides read TGTGCCAGCAGTTATGTTAGCGGGAGGGAGTACAATGAGCAGTTCTTC. This codes for CASSYVSGREYNEQFF.

The rearrangement uses TRBV27 and TRBJ2-7; 8 bases are a match to TRBD2. Germline values: CDR1 MNHEY, CDR2 SMNVEV (reference sequence). Germline trimming cut 2 bases from V and 3 bases from J; bases unmatched to any gene: 6. The CDR3 has 15 residues. The CDR3 reads CASSLKGLAHYEQYF. The CDR3 DNA follows: TGTGCCAGCAGTTTAAAAGGACTAGCACACTACGAGCAGTACTTC.

At least ten counts were recorded for this clonotype. The chain links TRBV7-9 to TRBJ2-3; perhaps TRBD2 as D (6 bases). The V gene lost 4 bases and the J gene lost 2 bases, with 7 bases spanning the gap. The CDR3 extends over 13 amino acids. Per germline, CDR1 SEHNR and CDR2 FQNEAQ (reference sequence). The CDR3: CASSSGDTDTQYF. CDR3 nucleotide sequence: TGTGCCAGCAGCTCGGGAGACACAGATACGCAGTATTTT.

CDR3: CAWSYRERYEQYF. The CDR3 DNA reads TGTGCCTGGAGTTACAGGGAGCGCTACGAGCAGTACTTC. The chain carries TRBV30 and TRBJ2-7; a weak D match, TRBD1 (6 bases). V lost 2 bases to trimming and J lost 3 bases, with 11 bases between them. The germline gives CDR1 GTSNPN, CDR2 SVGIG (reference sequence). The CDR3 spans 13 residues.

This clonotype was counted many times. The CDR3 coding sequence is TGCGCCAGCAGCTTGGAAGTCGGAGATACGCAGTATTTT. It codes for CASSLEVGDTQYF. The V and J genes are TRBV5-1 and TRBJ2-3; D unclear. The V end was cut by 0 bases, the J end by 5 bases, with 7 bases between. Germline V gene lookup returns CDR1 SGHRS and CDR2 YFSETQ. The CDR3 consists of 13 residues.

Of note for this clonotype: This may be a read error: a much more frequent sequence differs by one nucleotide. The chain employs TRBV4-1 and TRBJ2-3; 7 nucleotides agree with TRBD2. The CDR3 length is 15 residues. Looked up from germline, CDR1 is MGHRA and CDR2 is YSYEKL. Here the CDR3 DNA reads TGCGCCATCAGCTCGACTAGCTCGATCACAGATACGCAGTATTTT. This codes for CAISSTSSITDTQYF.

This clonotype was seen many times. The chain is built from TRBV15 and TRBJ1-5; possibly TRBD1 for D (6 bases). The germline V gene has CDR1 LNHNV and CDR2 YYDKDF (reference sequence). The CDR3 loop spans 15 amino acids. V was clipped by 3 bases and J by 3 bases, with 12 bases between them. The CDR3 nucleotides are TGTGCCACCAGCAGTTCGCGGGGGCCCAATCAGCCCCAGCATTTT. It yields the protein CATSSSRGPNQPQHF.

The genes are TRBV28 and TRBJ2-1, with D perhaps TRBD2 (6 bases). The ends were cut back, 6 bases at V and 8 bases at J, with 26 bases in the middle. CDR1 and CDR2 from the germline V gene are MDHEN and SYDVKM. The CDR3 consists of 17 residues. CDR3: CASRPKWGLTGVYEQFF. The CDR3 nucleotides read TGTGCCAGCAGACCCAAGTGGGGATTAACGGGAGTCTATGAGCAGTTCTTC.

V usage is TRBV11-3 and J usage is TRBJ1-1; D not certain. V dropped 8 bases and J dropped 5 bases, with 15 bases sitting between them. Germline V gene lookup returns CDR1 SGHNT and CDR2 YENEEA. The CDR3 runs to 13 residues. As DNA, the CDR3 is TGTGCCAGCCGCCCCAGGATGGGAACTGAAGCTTTCTTT. This translates into CASRPRMGTEAFF.

The chain has TRBV3-1 and TRBJ1-1; D is possibly TRBD1 (5 bases). Germline-derived CDR1 and CDR2 are LGHDT and YNNKEL (reference sequence). This CDR3 has 16 amino acids. Trimming cost V 3 bases and J 0 bases, with 14 bases left between them. The CDR3 is CASSQGLGMMNTEAFF. The DNA of the CDR3 is TGTGCCAGCAGCCAGGGACTGGGGATGATGAACACTGAAGCTTTCTTT.

The rearrangement links TRBV20-1 to TRBJ2-3; D is tentatively TRBD1 or TRBD2 (5 bases each). The V and J ends lost 3 bases and 3 bases respectively, with 13 bases between them. This CDR3 has 14 residues. Looked up from germline, CDR1 is DFQATT and CDR2 is SNEGSKA (reference sequence). DNA of the CDR3: TGCAGTGCTAGGTCTAGGGACGTTACAGATACGCAGTATTTT. Protein sequence: CSARSRDVTDTQYF.

This clonotype has a single count. CDR3 bases: TGTGCCAGTAGTATATCGGGGACGGTGGGGGATACGCAGTATTTT. It specifies CASSISGTVGDTQYF. V and J are TRBV19 and TRBJ2-3; either TRBD1 or TRBD2 may supply D (5 bases each). V was pared by 2 bases and J by 6 bases, with 15 bases between. Germline V gene data show CDR1 as LNHDA and CDR2 as SQIVND (reference sequence). The CDR3 length is 15 residues.

This clonotype was seen many times. The gene calls are TRBV5-1 and TRBJ2-5; 9 bases agree with TRBD1. Germline V lookup: CDR1 SGHRS, CDR2 YFSETQ. The CDR3 length is 21 residues. V shed 2 bases and J 5 bases; nucleotides not matched to a gene: 25. The CDR3 bases are TGCGCCAGCAGCTTCGACTATACCCCCGGGACAGGGCTAGGGAGTATGGAGACCCAGTACTTC. Translating gives CASSFDYTPGTGLGSMETQYF. The full variable domain, with the rest looked up from reference TRBV5-1 and TRBJ2-5, is KAGVTQTPRYLIKTRGQQVTLSCSPISGHRSVSWYQQTPGQGLQFLFEYFSETQRNKGNFPGRFSGRQFSNSRSEMNVSTLELGDSALYLCASSFDYTPGTGLGSMETQYFGPGTRLLVL.

This clonotype was counted at least ten times. The chain has TRBV2 and TRBJ1-1; D gene uncertain. The CDR3 is 12 residues long. Trimming removed 4 bases at V and 1 base at J, with 4 bases between. In germline, CDR1 is SNHLY, CDR2 FYNNEI. The CDR3 reads CASSVSNTEAFF. The CDR3 nucleotides are TGTGCCAGCAGTGTCTCGAACACTGAAGCTTTCTTT.

This clonotype was counted only a few times. The V and J genes are TRBV27 and TRBJ1-1; D not certain. This CDR3 is built from 14 residues. Per germline, CDR1 MNHEY and CDR2 SMNVEV (reference sequence). With 3 bases removed from V and 0 bases from J, the gap between germline ends came to 8 bases. The CDR3 here is CASSLIGMNTEAFF. As DNA, the CDR3 is TGTGCCAGCAGTTTGATAGGAATGAACACTGAAGCTTTCTTT.

The gene calls are TRBV19 and TRBJ2-7; TRBD1 agrees at 8 bases. V lost 10 bases to trimming and J lost 7 bases; unmatched junction nucleotides: 9. Germline V gene lookup returns CDR1 LNHDA and CDR2 SQIVND (reference sequence). This CDR3 spans 12 amino acids. CDR3 sequence: CATQQGVGEQYF. The CDR3 region has the DNA TGTGCCACCCAACAGGGGGTCGGGGAGCAGTACTTC.